This T cell receptor (beta chain) was retrieved from a study of T cells after yellow fever vaccination. Study-level results: Primary-vaccination clones mostly resurfaced post-booster (96% CD4, about 87% CD8).

The table lists this clonotype with a few counts. Its antigen is not identified. V was clipped by 5 bases and J by 4 bases, with 11 bases between them. Germline loops: CDR1 SGHTA, CDR2 FQGNSA. CDR3 length equals 13 residues. The study made its TCR cDNA through 5'RACE template switching. That step introduced a universal primer site along with UMIs. TCRdb independently ran MiXCR on the 5' RACE reads; one entry per CDR3 protein. Of approximately 330,000 distinct CDR3 sequences in the sample, 9.5% to 15% are singletons; the top ten hold about 3%. The sequence derives from a man between 18 and 29 years old who received the YFV17D yellow fever vaccine. The genes are TRBV7-2 and TRBJ1-2; D gene unclear. The starting material was CD4+ T cells sorted from PBMCs, obtained 15 days after the yellow fever booster vaccination. This chain's CDR3 is CASSPPNVYGYTF. CDR3 in DNA: TGTGCCAGCAGCCCTCCCAACGTCTATGGCTACACCTTC.